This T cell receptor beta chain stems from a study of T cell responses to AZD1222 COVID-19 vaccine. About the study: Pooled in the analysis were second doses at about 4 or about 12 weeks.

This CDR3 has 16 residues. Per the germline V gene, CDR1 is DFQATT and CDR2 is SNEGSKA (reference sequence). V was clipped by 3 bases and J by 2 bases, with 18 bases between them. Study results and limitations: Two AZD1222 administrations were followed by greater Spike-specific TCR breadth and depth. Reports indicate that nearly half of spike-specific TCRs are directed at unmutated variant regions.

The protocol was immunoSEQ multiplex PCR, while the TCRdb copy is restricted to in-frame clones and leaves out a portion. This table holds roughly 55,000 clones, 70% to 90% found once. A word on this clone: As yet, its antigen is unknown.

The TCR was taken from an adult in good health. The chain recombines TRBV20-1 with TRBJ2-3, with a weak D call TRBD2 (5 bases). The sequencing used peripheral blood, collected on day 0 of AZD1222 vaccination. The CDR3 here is CSASFRSGKHTDTQYF. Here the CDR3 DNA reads TGCAGTGCTAGTTTCCGCAGCGGAAAACACACAGATACGCAGTATTTT.